This is a list of T cell receptor beta chains from one sample in a study of blood T cell repertoires in COVID-19. TCRdb's copy holds only in-frame clones and misses some; the assay was immunoSEQ multiplex PCR. The sample consists of approximately 72,000 clones, 84% of them appearing once. What was sequenced was peripheral blood. These receptors were obtained from a man over 45 with active COVID-19. Each CDR3 is given with its conserved first and last residue. Fields, in order: V gene, clone size, J gene, D gene, CDR3 protein, CDR3 DNA. A D gene is named only where the DNA matches it firmly. Size is stated for part of the rows, as once, few or many counts, or as a class when the clone is expanded.

>TRBV6-5|-|TRBJ2-1|-
CASSYAPGGNEQFF
TGTGCCAGCAGTTACGCGCCCGGGGGAAATGAGCAGTTCTTC
>TRBV19|-|TRBJ2-3|TRBD1
CASSVGTGGREKYF
TGTGCCAGTAGTGTCGGGACAGGGGGCCGGGAAAAGTATTTT
>TRBV6-2/TRBV6-3|-|TRBJ2-1|TRBD2
CASSRNSGRANDEQFF
TGTGCCAGCAGTCGTAATAGCGGGAGGGCCAACGATGAGCAGTTCTTC
>TRBV5-8|-|TRBJ2-1|TRBD2
CASSTITSGSYNEQFF
TGTGCCAGCAGCACCATTACTAGCGGGAGTTACAATGAGCAGTTCTTC
>TRBV25-1|-|TRBJ2-1|TRBD2
CASRTGTSGGNEQFF
TGTGCCAGCAGAACCGGGACTAGCGGGGGGAATGAGCAGTTCTTC
>TRBV7-9|many|TRBJ1-6|-
CASSPRGSSYNSPLHF
TGTGCCAGCAGCCCTAGGGGGAGCTCCTATAATTCACCCCTCCACTTT
>TRBV27|-|TRBJ1-6|-
CASSSSPTSRTEYNSPLHF
TGTGCCAGCAGTTCTTCCCCTACCTCGCGGACAGAATATAATTCACCCCTCCACTTT
>TRBV19|-|TRBJ2-1|TRBD2
CASSTGTSGRAREQFF
TGTGCCAGTAGTACAGGGACTAGCGGGAGGGCCCGTGAGCAGTTCTTC
>TRBV14|-|TRBJ1-2|TRBD1
CASSRQGWADGYTF
TGTGCCAGCAGCCGACAGGGTTGGGCGGATGGCTACACCTTC
>TRBV27|-|TRBJ1-2|-
CASRVRLRANYGYTF
TGTGCCAGCAGGGTTCGACTGCGAGCTAACTATGGCTACACCTTC
>TRBV10-1|-|TRBJ2-5|-
CASSETGRGETQYF
TGCGCCAGCAGTGAAACAGGGCGAGGGGAGACCCAGTACTTC
>TRBV5-1|-|TRBJ2-7|-
CASSEDSSYEQYF
TGCGCCAGCAGCGAAGACAGCTCCTACGAGCAGTACTTC
>TRBV6-4|-|TRBJ2-1|-
CASSDCGIHEQFF
TGTGCCAGCAGTGATTGCGGGATCCATGAGCAGTTCTTC
>TRBV5-1|-|TRBJ2-7|-
CASSIPGAGDEQYF
TGCGCCAGCAGTATACCGGGGGCGGGGGACGAGCAGTACTTC
>TRBV4-2|-|TRBJ1-6|-
CASSQGGRVNSPLHF
TGTGCCAGCAGCCAAGGCGGCAGGGTAAACTCACCCCTCCACTTT
>TRBV20-1|once|TRBJ2-1|-
CSASNSRESYNEQFF
TGCAGTGCTAGTAATTCCAGGGAATCCTACAATGAGCAGTTCTTC
>TRBV7-2|few|TRBJ1-1|-
CASSFRRGGGSEAFF
TGTGCCAGCAGCTTTCGCCGTGGGGGGGGCTCTGAAGCTTTCTTT
>TRBV7-2|-|TRBJ2-1|TRBD2
CASSPHAAGGRTEQFF
TGTGCCAGCAGCCCCCACGCTGCGGGCGGGAGAACTGAGCAGTTCTTC
>TRBV30|-|TRBJ2-5|-
CAWSVGSSETQYF
TGTGCCTGGAGTGTCGGTAGTTCAGAGACCCAGTACTTC
>TRBV5-4|-|TRBJ2-1|-
CASSPDSREYNEQFF
TGTGCCAGCAGCCCGGACTCTCGGGAGTACAATGAGCAGTTCTTC
>TRBV7-2|-|TRBJ1-2|-
CASSHGLSNYGYTF
TGTGCCAGCAGCCACGGGTTGTCTAACTATGGCTACACCTTC
>TRBV7-9|-|TRBJ1-4|TRBD1
CASSAGTGVEKLFF
TGTGCCAGCAGCGCAGGTACAGGGGTTGAAAAACTGTTTTTT
>TRBV5-1|-|TRBJ1-1|-
CASSAGRGYPEAFF
TGCGCCAGCAGCGCGGGCCGGGGGTACCCTGAAGCTTTCTTT
>TRBV5-1|-|TRBJ1-4|-
CASSLGRGIGEKLFF
TGCGCCAGCAGCTTGGGTCGGGGTATAGGCGAAAAACTGTTTTTT
>TRBV25-1|-|TRBJ2-3|TRBD2
CATATSGITDTQYF
TGTGCCACCGCCACTAGCGGGATCACAGATACGCAGTATTTT
>TRBV9|once|TRBJ1-1|-
CASSPSPAGNTEAFF
TGTGCCAGCAGCCCAAGCCCCGCGGGGAACACTGAAGCTTTCTTT
>TRBV30|-|TRBJ2-1|TRBD2
CAWRESLREFTVYNEQFF
TGTGCCTGGAGAGAGAGTTTGCGGGAGTTCACGGTCTACAATGAGCAGTTCTTC
>TRBV7-2|-|TRBJ2-1|TRBD2
CASNLKRGAFYNEQFF
TGTGCCAGCAACCTAAAGCGGGGGGCTTTCTACAATGAGCAGTTCTTC
>TRBV5-1|-|TRBJ2-1|-
CASSLERGTTFF
TGCGCCAGCAGCTTAGAAAGGGGGACTACGTTCTTC
>TRBV18|-|TRBJ1-3|-
CASSPEPGTFTIYF
TGTGCCAGCTCACCTGAACCAGGGACATTCACCATATATTTT
>TRBV6-2/TRBV6-3|-|TRBJ2-5|-
CASSYTPRGTQYF
TGTGCCAGCAGTTACACCCCCCGGGGGACCCAGTACTTC
>TRBV7-9|once|TRBJ2-5|-
CASSLVQGETQYF
TGTGCCAGCAGCTTAGTCCAGGGGGAGACCCAGTACTTC
>TRBV3-1/TRBV3-2|-|TRBJ1-1|TRBD1
CASSQNRDRASFF
TGTGCCAGCAGCCAGAACCGGGACAGGGCCTCTTTCTTT
>TRBV5-6|-|TRBJ2-7|TRBD1
CASSPDRGGHEQYF
TGTGCCAGCAGCCCAGACAGGGGGGGTCACGAGCAGTACTTC
>TRBV9|once|TRBJ2-2|-
CASSVAGDTGELFF
TGTGCCAGCAGCGTAGCGGGGGATACCGGGGAGCTGTTTTTT
>TRBV20-1|-|TRBJ2-3|TRBD2
CSASMAGGDTDTQYF
TGCAGTGCTAGTATGGCGGGGGGTGACACAGATACGCAGTATTTT
>TRBV7-9|-|TRBJ1-2|TRBD1
CASSFRQGLDGYTF
TGTGCCAGCAGCTTCCGACAGGGGCTAGATGGCTACACCTTC
>TRBV24-1|-|TRBJ2-5|TRBD1
CATSDSGQGLETQYF
TGTGCCACCAGTGATTCGGGACAGGGGTTAGAGACCCAGTACTTC
>TRBV7-2|-|TRBJ2-4|TRBD1
CASSLVAGGGNIQYF
TGTGCCAGCAGCTTAGTGGCAGGGGGCGGGAACATTCAGTACTTC
>TRBV19|-|TRBJ2-5|-
CASSIPRETQYF
TGTGCCAGTAGTATTCCTCGAGAGACCCAGTACTTC
>TRBV29-1|-|TRBJ2-4|TRBD1
CSAERQGDIQYF
TGCAGCGCGGAGCGACAGGGGGACATTCAGTACTTC
>TRBV30|few|TRBJ1-2|-
CAWSTGKYGYTF
TGTGCCTGGAGCACAGGGAAGTATGGCTACACCTTC